The 29 T cell receptor beta chains below all came from one sample that was sequenced in a study of T-cell reconstitution after alpha-beta-depleted transplantation in children listed by TCRdb under 2016. The sample's treatment or condition label, in plain terms: allogeneic hematopoietic cell transplantation with graft depleted of TCRalphabeta T cells and CD19 B cells. The library relied on PCR. Reads for this sample came from an Illumina HiSeq 2500. TCR library preparation used molecular barcoding, with unique molecular identifiers applied to normalize quantification of the TCRbeta repertoire. The public reads were quality trimmed at Q25 with fastp and then assembled into clones with MiXCR by TCRdb, keeping productive beta chains. Identical CDR3 protein sequences are pooled into one entry, listed with their most common genes and DNA. In all, the sample holds 400,000 to 450,000 distinct CDR3 sequences, and approximately 41% of those were seen once. Of the sample, about 30% falls within the top ten clones.

Sequenced here: PBMCs, sampled before TCRalphabeta/CD19-depleted stem cell transplant. Receptor source: a girl aged 2-10 years with aplastic anemia, due to receive a stem cell transplant.

This clonotype was counted many times. The chain recombines TRBV12-3 or TRBV12-4 with TRBJ2-3; D gene unclear. Trimming pared 7 bases from V and 5 bases from J, leaving 10 bases between. This CDR3 is 12 amino acids long. CDR3 residues: CASTKVVDTQYF. CDR3 sequence (DNA): TGTGCCAGCACCAAAGTCGTAGATACGCAGTATTTT.

This sequence joins TRBV6-5 and TRBJ2-3, with 8 nucleotides matching TRBD2. Germline V gives CDR1 MNHEY, CDR2 SVGAGI. CDR3 size: 16 residues. Germline trimming cut 4 bases from V and 2 bases from J; bases unmatched to any gene: 8. DNA of the CDR3: TGTGCCAGCAGTTCGCGGACTAGCTCTTACACAGATACGCAGTATTTT. It specifies CASSSRTSSYTDTQYF.

At least ten counts were recorded for this clonotype. The rearrangement links TRBV5-1 to TRBJ2-7; maybe TRBD1 (5 bases). The germline gives CDR1 SGHRS, CDR2 YFSETQ. The V end was cut by 6 bases, the J end by 7 bases, with 14 bases between. This CDR3 has 12 amino acids. CDR3 in DNA: TGCGCCAGCAATAACTTAGCAGGGGAGCAGTACTTC. This gives the protein CASNNLAGEQYF.

This clonotype was counted only a few times. The chain is built from TRBV20-1 and TRBJ2-7; D perhaps matches TRBD1 (6 bases). Germline loops: CDR1 DFQATT, CDR2 SNEGSKA (reference sequence). CDR3 size: 14 residues. Trimming removed 3 bases at V and 1 base at J, with 13 bases between. CDR3 DNA: TGCAGTGCTAGGGAATACAGGGAGTCCTACGAGCAGTACTTC. It translates to CSAREYRESYEQYF.

This clonotype showed up many times. The chain joins TRBV5-1 to TRBJ2-2; 7 positions match TRBD1. After removal of 4 bases from V and 4 bases from J, the junction contained 7 bases not matched to a gene. Germline V gene data show CDR1 as SGHRS and CDR2 as YFSETQ. The CDR3 has 15 amino acids. The chain's CDR3 is CASSTRDRGTGELFF. CDR3 DNA: TGCGCCAGCAGCACCCGGGACAGAGGCACCGGGGAGCTGTTTTTT.

This clonotype was found many times. The CDR3 protein is CSARDRLGNIQYF. The CDR3 DNA reads as TGCAGTGCTAGAGATCGTTTAGGGAACATTCAGTACTTC. J is TRBJ2-4 and V is TRBV20-1; D not certain. Deletions cut 0 bases from V and 7 bases from J, with 10 bases between. From germline, CDR1 is DFQATT and CDR2 SNEGSKA (reference sequence). The CDR3 runs to 13 residues.

CDR3 nucleotides: TGTGCCAGCAGTTCCCTAGGGACAGATCGCCAAAACATTCAGTACTTC. Protein product: CASSSLGTDRQNIQYF. J is TRBJ2-4 and V is TRBV28, with TRBD1 identical over 7 bases. Germline V lookup: CDR1 MDHEN, CDR2 SYDVKM. The V segment lost 4 bases and the J segment 5 bases; nucleotides outside the gene matches: 11. This CDR3 region has 16 residues.

This clonotype was observed many times. The rearrangement links TRBV5-1 to TRBJ1-2; TRBD1 agrees at 8 bases. This CDR3 is built from 12 residues. Trimming removed 4 bases from V and 7 bases from J; junction bases left unmatched: 3. CDR1 is SGHRS, CDR2 YFSETQ, per germline. CDR3 nucleotide sequence: TGCGCCAGCAGCCACAGGGGGTTTGGCTACACCTTC. Its translation: CASSHRGFGYTF.

Details on this clonotype: A much larger clone is a single base away; this may be a read error. The chain is built from TRBV24-1 and TRBJ2-1; 10 nucleotides match TRBD1. CDR1 is KGHDR, CDR2 SFDVKD, per germline. This CDR3 is 13 amino acids long. V lost 5 bases, J lost 6 bases, and 0 bases stayed unmatched. CDR3 nucleotides: TGTGCCACCAGTGGGACAGGGGGCAATGAGCAGTTCTTC. As protein: CATSGTGGNEQFF.

This clonotype occurred a few times. CDR3 loop: CASRKDQGAGNQPQHF. The CDR3 DNA is TGTGCCAGCAGGAAAGACCAGGGGGCCGGCAATCAGCCCCAGCATTTT. The rearrangement joins TRBV6-1 to TRBJ1-5; TRBD1 agrees at 8 bases. Unmatched junction bases numbered 9, after V lost 6 bases and J lost 2 bases. Per germline, CDR1 MNHNS and CDR2 SASEGT. The CDR3 extends over 16 amino acids.

DNA of the CDR3: TGTGCCATTGAGTTGCGGGAGGGCCTCAGAAATACGCAGTATTTT. This codes for CAIELREGLRNTQYF. The V gene is TRBV6-1, the J gene TRBJ2-3; TRBD2 agrees at 9 bases. Germline V gene data show CDR1 as MNHNS and CDR2 as SASEGT. The V gene end was trimmed by 10 bases and the J gene end by 7 bases; junction bases not matched to a gene: 15. This CDR3 comprises 15 residues.

This chain joins TRBV12-3 or TRBV12-4 and TRBJ1-4; D is undetermined. V lost 2 bases, J lost 5 bases, and 9 bases lay in between. The CDR3 is 14 amino acids. The CDR3: CASSLSGPNEKLFF. The CDR3 nucleotides read TGTGCCAGCAGTTTATCGGGTCCGAATGAAAAACTGTTTTTT.

The chain is built from TRBV7-9 and TRBJ1-5; the D is unclear. V was pared by 5 bases and J by 4 bases, with 9 bases between. Looked up from germline, CDR1 is SEHNR and CDR2 is FQNEAQ (reference sequence). CDR3 length: 13 residues. The CDR3 DNA is TGTGCCAGCAGCCCTAACGGAAATCAGCCCCAGCATTTT. It specifies CASSPNGNQPQHF.

This clonotype showed up many times. The chain uses TRBV28 and TRBJ2-5; the D is unclear. Germline-derived CDR1 and CDR2 are MDHEN and SYDVKM. The length of the CDR3 is 13 residues. Trimming left V 8 bases short and J 1 base short, with 11 bases between. The chain's CDR3 is CASYELSQETQYF. CDR3 nucleotide sequence: TGTGCCAGCTATGAACTGAGCCAAGAGACCCAGTACTTC.

In its sample, this clonotype was seen many times. The chain couples TRBV5-1 to TRBJ1-4; maybe TRBD1 (5 bases). The germline V gene encodes CDR1 SGHRS and CDR2 YFSETQ. Trimming stripped 4 bases from V and 6 bases from J, with 16 bases between. This CDR3 spans 15 amino acids. The CDR3 protein is CASSPVGQGHEKLFF. DNA of the CDR3: TGCGCCAGCAGCCCTGTCGGGCAGGGCCATGAAAAACTGTTTTTT.

V is TRBV7-6 and J is TRBJ2-2, with 8 bases lining up with TRBD2. J was trimmed by 5 bases and V by 3 bases; bases with no gene match: 8. This CDR3 region has 16 residues. Per the germline V gene, CDR1 is SGHVS and CDR2 is FNYEAQ. The CDR3 DNA reads TGTGCCAGCAGCTTGGGAATAGCGGGGTCGACCGGGGAGCTGTTTTTT. It specifies CASSLGIAGSTGELFF.

The J gene is TRBJ2-2, the V gene TRBV28, with 9 bases identical to TRBD1. Trimming took 5 bases from V and 5 from J; bases not matched to a gene: 6. The CDR3 loop spans 15 amino acids. The germline CDR1 and CDR2 sequences are MDHEN and SYDVKM. The chain's CDR3 is CASSGGQGPTGELFF. The CDR3 coding sequence is TGTGCCAGCAGTGGAGGACAGGGGCCAACCGGGGAGCTGTTTTTT. Variable domain in full (rest from reference TRBV28 and TRBJ2-2): DVKVTQSSRYLVKRTGEKVFLECVQDMDHENMFWYRQDPGLGLRLIYFSYDVKMKEKGDIPEGYSVSREKKERFSLILESASTNQTSMYLCASSGGQGPTGELFFGEGSRLTVL.

A few counts support this clonotype. The rearrangement uses TRBV20-1 and TRBJ2-1, with a possible D match to TRBD2 (7 bases). In germline, CDR1 is DFQATT, CDR2 SNEGSKA (reference sequence). V was trimmed by 3 bases and J by 7 bases, leaving 28 bases between them. The CDR3 sequence is 18 residues long. In nucleotides, the CDR3 is TGCAGTGCTAGGGGGAGGGAATTTGACAGGCCGAGATGGAATGAGCAGTTCTTC. It is translated as CSARGREFDRPRWNEQFF.

This clonotype came up many times. The chain is built from TRBV12-3 or TRBV12-4 and TRBJ1-5, with D perhaps matching TRBD1 (6 bases). This CDR3 region has 14 residues. V dropped 4 bases and J dropped 7 bases, with 14 bases sitting between them. The CDR3 here is CASSSGQIHQPQHF. The CDR3 nucleotides are TGTGCCAGCAGTTCCGGACAGATACACCAGCCCCAGCATTTT.

The chain recombines TRBV7-2 with TRBJ1-5; TRBD1 aligns across 9 bases. The germline CDR1 and CDR2 sequences are SGHTA and FQGNSA. V was pared by 5 bases and J by 6 bases, with 5 bases of the junction left unmatched. The length of the CDR3 is 14 residues. The CDR3 protein is CASSPDRGRQPQHF. The CDR3 nucleotides read TGTGCCAGCAGCCCGGACAGGGGTCGTCAGCCCCAGCATTTT.

The chain employs TRBV9 and TRBJ2-7; D unclear. The V gene's germline CDR1 is SGDLS and CDR2 YYNGEE. The CDR3 has 9 amino acids. Between the trimmed V and J ends, which lost 10 bases and 5 bases, there was a span of 7 bases. This chain's CDR3 is CAGKNEQYF. DNA for the CDR3: TGTGCCGGTAAAAACGAGCAGTACTTC.

The chain joins TRBV20-1 to TRBJ1-6, with TRBD1 as a possible D gene (6 bases). With 6 bases removed from V and 8 bases from J, the gap between germline ends came to 11 bases. CDR1 is DFQATT, CDR2 SNEGSKA, per germline (reference sequence). This CDR3 contains 12 residues. CDR3 in amino acids: CSARRQDSPLHF. For the CDR3, the DNA is TGCAGTGCCCGCCGACAGGATTCACCCCTCCACTTT.

The sample holds a few counts of this clonotype. The rearrangement links TRBV7-2 to TRBJ2-1, with D maybe TRBD1 (5 bases). Trimming took off 0 bases at V and 6 bases at J, with 6 bases between the two ends. The CDR3 loop spans 13 amino acids. CDR1 and CDR2 (germline): SGHTA, FQGNSA. The CDR3 spells CASSLAQGNEQFF. The CDR3 DNA is TGTGCCAGCAGCTTAGCGCAGGGCAATGAGCAGTTCTTC.

V gene TRBV7-9 combines with J gene TRBJ2-1; D not certain. Between the trimmed V and J ends, which lost 2 bases and 4 bases, there was a span of 12 bases. Germline V gene lookup returns CDR1 SEHNR and CDR2 FQNEAQ (reference sequence). The CDR3 contains 15 residues. The CDR3 here is CASSLIQRVYNEQFF. The CDR3 nucleotides are TGTGCCAGCAGCTTAATTCAGCGCGTGTACAATGAGCAGTTCTTC.

This clonotype was counted at least ten times. This rearrangement joins TRBV18 to TRBJ2-7; the D gene is possibly TRBD1 (6 bases). Trimming left V 0 bases short and J 1 base short, with 13 bases between. The CDR3 totals 16 residues. Germline V CDR1 and CDR2: KGHSH, LQKENI. The CDR3: CASSPPDRQVSYEQYF. In DNA, the CDR3 is TGTGCCAGCTCACCACCCGACAGACAGGTTTCCTACGAGCAGTACTTC.

This chain links TRBV20-1 with TRBJ1-1; D gene uncertain. Trimming took off 1 base at V and 0 bases at J, with 15 bases between the two ends. The germline V gene has CDR1 DFQATT and CDR2 SNEGSKA (reference sequence). The CDR3 length is 16 residues. CDR3 amino acids: CSARARAGRLNTEAFF. As DNA, the CDR3 is TGCAGTGCTAGAGCTAGGGCTGGCAGATTGAACACTGAAGCTTTCTTT.

The CDR3 nucleotides read TGTGCCAGCAGTTTACGGGGGCGGTTTTCATATGGCTACACCTTC. This gives the protein CASSLRGRFSYGYTF. The V call is TRBV28, the J call TRBJ1-2, with D possibly TRBD1 on 6 matching bases. Germline V gene sequence: CDR1 MDHEN, CDR2 SYDVKM. The CDR3 covers 15 residues. Trimming cost V 2 bases and J 5 bases, with 15 bases left between them.

This clonotype was found many times. This chain joins TRBV7-9 and TRBJ1-6; D remains ambiguous. Per the germline V gene, CDR1 is SEHNR and CDR2 is FQNEAQ (reference sequence). The CDR3 loop spans 13 amino acids. Trimming shortened V by 2 bases and J by 8 bases, and 7 bases separated the two germline ends. The DNA of the CDR3 is TGTGCCAGCAGCTTATCCGAGGATTCACCCCTCCACTTT. It yields the protein CASSLSEDSPLHF.

With respect to this clonotype: A much larger clone differs from this one at a single base, so this may be a read error. The chain employs TRBV4-3 and TRBJ2-1; 10 bases are a match to TRBD2. The germline V gene has CDR1 LGHNA and CDR2 YSLEER. The CDR3 totals 18 residues. DNA for the CDR3: TGCGCCAGGAGCCAGGTGGGGACTAGCGACCCACCAGGCAATGAGCAGTTCTTC. Its translation is CARSQVGTSDPPGNEQFF.